Listed below are T cell receptor beta chains from one sample, sequenced in a study of Ad26.COV2.S vaccination and SARS-CoV-2 variants. Sequencing used immunoSEQ multiplex PCR; TCRdb keeps in-frame clones, though not all of them. The table shows around 340,000 clones, with 80% to 90% occurring only once. The specimen was peripheral blood, collected in a trial of Ad26.COV2.S vaccine versus placebo. The receptor source for this set is a person aged 18-65 years who received the Ad26.COV2.S COVID-19 vaccine or a placebo. The CDR3 runs from the conserved cysteine through the conserved F or W. The D gene is left open where the match is weak. Where a row states a size, it is once, few, many or the class of an expanded clone; other rows omit it.

d_call	j_call	v_call	clone_size	cdr3_nt	cdr3_aa
TRBD1	TRBJ1-1	TRBV19	.	TGTGCCAGTAGTATAGGGACAGGGGGCACTGAAGCTTTCTTT	CASSIGTGGTEAFF
.	TRBJ2-2	TRBV7-2	.	TGTGCCAGCAGCTTAGAGGGTCAGATCCCCACCGGGGAGCTGTTTTTT	CASSLEGQIPTGELFF
.	TRBJ1-1	TRBV28	.	TGTGCCAGCAGTTTAGCAGGGGCGTTCACTGAAGCTTTCTTT	CASSLAGAFTEAFF
.	TRBJ2-7	TRBV6-6	.	TGTGCCAGCAGTCCTACCGGGACTTACTACGAGCAGTACTTC	CASSPTGTYYEQYF
TRBD2	TRBJ2-7	TRBV27	.	TGTGCCAGCAGTTTGGGGCCAGCGGGAGAGGGTAACGAGCAGTACTTC	CASSLGPAGEGNEQYF
.	TRBJ2-1	TRBV28	.	TGTGCCAGCAGTCCCCGCGGGCTGAGCTCCTACAATGAGCAGTTCTTC	CASSPRGLSSYNEQFF
.	TRBJ1-5	TRBV6-2/TRBV6-3	.	TGTGCCAGCAGTTACTCAACCAGCAATCAGCCCCAGCATTTT	CASSYSTSNQPQHF
.	TRBJ2-7	TRBV28	.	TGTGCCAGCACATGGCTAGGACCTAGCTCCTACGAGCAGTACTTC	CASTWLGPSSYEQYF
.	TRBJ2-5	TRBV19	.	TGTGCCACCCTCCCGGGGGACCCAGGCTCGGAGACCCAGTACTTC	CATLPGDPGSETQYF
TRBD1	TRBJ1-5	TRBV7-3	.	TGTGCCAGCAGCTTAATTGGACAGGGGCCCCATTATAGCAATCAGCCCCAGCATTTT	CASSLIGQGPHYSNQPQHF
.	TRBJ2-2	TRBV4-3	.	TGCGCCAGCAGCCAAGCACCCCGGGACTTCTTTCGGGTCGGGGAGCTGTTTTTT	CASSQAPRDFFRVGELFF
.	TRBJ2-2	TRBV30	.	TGTGCCTGGAGTGTGCGGAGCACCGGGGAGCTGTTTTTT	CAWSVRSTGELFF
.	TRBJ2-2	TRBV10-1	.	TGCGCCAGCAGACAGGGAGAGACCGGGGAGCTGTTTTTT	CASRQGETGELFF
TRBD1	TRBJ1-1	TRBV10-3	once	TGTGCCATCAGGGAGACAGGGTACACCACTGAAGCTTTCTTT	CAIRETGYTTEAFF
TRBD2	TRBJ2-5	TRBV4-1	.	TGCGCCAGCAGCCAGATAGCGGGAGGCATACAAGAGACCCAGTACTTC	CASSQIAGGIQETQYF
TRBD1	TRBJ2-7	TRBV4-1	.	TGCGCCAGCAGCCAAGTGAACAGGGGGTCCTACGAGCAGTACTTC	CASSQVNRGSYEQYF
.	TRBJ1-4	TRBV20-1	.	TGCAGTCCAGGGGCGGTTGAAAAACTGTTTTTT	CSPGAVEKLFF
.	TRBJ1-2	TRBV7-9	.	TGTGCCAGCAGCGTACAGGGTGACTATGGCTACACCTTC	CASSVQGDYGYTF
TRBD1	TRBJ2-7	TRBV18	.	TGTGCCAGCTCATCCGGGACAGGTATAGACGAGCAGTACTTC	CASSSGTGIDEQYF
.	TRBJ1-1	TRBV4-1	.	TGCGCCAGCAGCCCCCAAGGAGGAAGGGAATACACTGAAGCTTTCTTT	CASSPQGGREYTEAFF
.	TRBJ1-2	TRBV11-1	.	TGTGCCAGCAGCTTTTTCGGGGGATCCGACTACACCTTC	CASSFFGGSDYTF
.	TRBJ1-1	TRBV5-1	.	TGCGCCAGCAAGACAGGCGAAGCGGACACTGAAGCTTTCTTT	CASKTGEADTEAFF
.	TRBJ1-5	TRBV6-2/TRBV6-3	once	TGTGCCAGCAGTTACGAGGCCAGGGGAAGTCAGCCCCAGCATTTT	CASSYEARGSQPQHF
TRBD1	TRBJ2-5	TRBV30	.	TGTGCCTTGATCGGACAGGGTGGGACCCAGTACTTC	CALIGQGGTQYF
.	TRBJ1-1	TRBV18	.	TGTGCCAGCTCTCAACCGGGACTGAACACTGAAGCTTTCTTT	CASSQPGLNTEAFF
TRBD2	TRBJ2-7	TRBV2	.	TGTGCCACCTCAGAGCGGGACGACGAGCAGTACTTC	CATSERDDEQYF
.	TRBJ1-2	TRBV4-1	.	TGCGCCAGCAGCCAAATTGGGGGACGGCGTCAATATGGCTACACCTTC	CASSQIGGRRQYGYTF
TRBD2	TRBJ2-7	TRBV14	.	TGTGCCAGCAGCCAAGATCCCCGGCTAGCGGGGGACTACGAGCAGTACTTC	CASSQDPRLAGDYEQYF
.	TRBJ1-2	TRBV19	few	TGTGCCAGTCAAGAAGCCGGGGCAGCGCATGGCTACACCTTC	CASQEAGAAHGYTF
.	TRBJ2-3	TRBV24-1	.	TGTGCCACCAGTGACAGGGACTCCCGGAGCACAGATACGCAGTATTTT	CATSDRDSRSTDTQYF
.	TRBJ1-2	TRBV27	.	TGTGCCAGCAGTGAACAGACGGGCCCAAACTATGGCTACACCTTC	CASSEQTGPNYGYTF
.	TRBJ2-3	TRBV30	.	TGTGCCTGGAGTGTGGAATTCCGGAATACGCAGTATTTT	CAWSVEFRNTQYF
.	TRBJ2-2	TRBV19	.	TGTGCCAGTAGTATAAGGGGAGTCCCGTTTTTT	CASSIRGVPFF
TRBD2	TRBJ2-1	TRBV27	.	TGTGCCAGCAGCCCAGGACTAGCGGGGACCTACAATGAGCAGTTCTTC	CASSPGLAGTYNEQFF
TRBD1	TRBJ1-1	TRBV18	few	TGTGCCAGCTCACCGGGACAGGGAATAGCTAATACCGAAGCTTTCTTT	CASSPGQGIANTEAFF
TRBD2	TRBJ2-3	TRBV24-1	.	TGTGCCACCAGTGATCGGAGCGGGAGTCGCGGTTTTAGCACAGATACGCAGTATTTT	CATSDRSGSRGFSTDTQYF
TRBD1	TRBJ1-1	TRBV19	.	TGTGCCAGTAGTACCGCAGGGGGCTGGGCCACTGAAGCTTTCTTT	CASSTAGGWATEAFF
.	TRBJ2-3	TRBV5-1	.	TGCGCCAGCAACTTCGAGAGGGGAACAGATACGCAGTATTTT	CASNFERGTDTQYF
TRBD1	TRBJ2-5	TRBV2	.	TGTGCCAGACAGGGGGTAGGAGAGACCCAGTACTTC	CARQGVGETQYF
.	TRBJ1-1	TRBV7-9	.	TGTGCCCCCTTATCTCAGAGTGCCTTGAGGGGGACTGAAGCTTTCTTT	CAPLSQSALRGTEAFF
TRBD2	TRBJ2-1	TRBV18	.	TGTGCCAGCTCACCGTGGACTAGCGTGGATGAGCAGTTCTTC	CASSPWTSVDEQFF
.	TRBJ2-1	TRBV28	.	TGTGCCAGCAGTTTTGGGGGGAAAGGGGGCAATGAGCAGTTCTTC	CASSFGGKGGNEQFF
.	TRBJ2-5	TRBV6-5	.	TGTGCCAGCACCAGCAGGCAAGAGACCCAGTACTTC	CASTSRQETQYF
.	TRBJ1-5	TRBV5-6	.	TGTGCCAGCAGCCCTGGGGGGCGTCAGCCCCAGCATTTT	CASSPGGRQPQHF
TRBD2	TRBJ2-1	TRBV5-5	.	TGTGCCAGCAGTTGGACTAGCGAGGAGCAGTTCTTC	CASSWTSEEQFF
.	TRBJ2-1	TRBV5-4	.	TGTGCCAGCAGCCCCACAGGGATGGAGTACAATGAGCAGTTCTTC	CASSPTGMEYNEQFF
.	TRBJ1-1	TRBV7-9	.	TGTGCCAGCAGCTTACAGGGTTGGGACACTGAAGCTTTCTTT	CASSLQGWDTEAFF
TRBD1	TRBJ2-5	TRBV20-1	.	TGCAGCTCCGACAGGGAAGTCCAGTACTTC	CSSDREVQYF
TRBD2	TRBJ2-7	TRBV15	.	TGTGCCACCAGCATAAAGCGGGGGCCCACCTACGAGCAGTACTTC	CATSIKRGPTYEQYF
TRBD1	TRBJ2-3	TRBV7-8	.	TGTGCCAGCAGCTTGACAGGGGGCCGAGATACGCAGTATTTT	CASSLTGGRDTQYF
TRBD2	TRBJ2-5	TRBV7-8	.	TGTGCCAGCAGCTCTGGAAGGGGACTAGCGGGAGTCGAGACCCAGTACTTC	CASSSGRGLAGVETQYF
TRBD1	TRBJ2-7	TRBV5-1	.	TGCGCCAGCAGCCAGGACAGGACCGCCTACGAGCAGTACTTC	CASSQDRTAYEQYF
TRBD2	TRBJ2-2	TRBV7-6	.	TGTGCCAGCAGCATAAATAGCGGGAGGGCCACCGGGGAGCTGTTTTTT	CASSINSGRATGELFF
.	TRBJ1-1	TRBV11-2	.	TGTGCCAGCAGCTTGTCCAGTTATAACACTGAAGCTTTCTTT	CASSLSSYNTEAFF
.	TRBJ1-2	TRBV9	.	TGTGCCAGCAGCGTAGGTGGGGGCGCTGGCTACACCTTC	CASSVGGGAGYTF
.	TRBJ2-2	TRBV4-1	.	TGCGCCAGCAGCCAAGATCGCCCCACCGGGGAGCTGTTTTTT	CASSQDRPTGELFF
.	TRBJ2-4	TRBV30	.	TGTGCCTGGAGAGGCCAGGGCCTCACGTACTTC	CAWRGQGLTYF